This T cell receptor beta chain originates from a study of T cell responses to AZD1222 COVID-19 vaccine. The data were produced by immunoSEQ multiplex PCR, yet TCRdb's version contains in-frame clones alone and is incomplete. The sample lists 150,000 or so clones, about 93% seen once, with 2.8% in the top ten. This clone was picked up many times. CDR3 length: 15 residues. V shed 0 bases, J shed 2 bases, and the junction held 4 bases outside the gene matches. CDR1 MGHRA and CDR2 YSYEKL come from the germline V gene. This clonotype was sampled from an adult in good health. Sequenced here: peripheral blood, sampled on day 0 of MenACWY control vaccination. V gene TRBV4-1 combines with J gene TRBJ2-7, with 7 nucleotides matching TRBD1. The DNA of the CDR3 is TGCGCCAGCAGCCAAGAAGGCCAGGGGGCCTACGAGCAGTACTTC. Protein: CASSQEGQGAYEQYF.